This is a list of T cell receptor beta chains from one sample in a study of cytomegalovirus exposure and HLA in healthy donors. Produced via immunoSEQ multiplex PCR; TCRdb's table is partial and in-frame only. The table has about 160,000 clones, roughly three quarters seen once. Specimen: PBMCs. The receptors were sampled from a woman aged 45 to 65 in good health and CMV-seropositive. CDR3s leave out the opening cysteine and the closing phenylalanine or tryptophan.

>TRBJ2-3|TRBV19
ASIGTFFGADTQY
>TRBJ2-3|TRBV7-2
ASSSRGITDTQY
>TRBJ1-4|TRBV29-1
SAGLLNEKLF
>TRBJ2-4|TRBV4-3
ASSKTLVGSDKNIQY
>TRBJ1-2|TRBV7-2
ASGHDVNYGYT
>TRBJ2-1|TRBV29-1
SVASTSGGAYNEQF
>TRBJ1-1|TRBV18
ASSPEGAVNTEAF
>TRBJ2-3|TRBV7-2
ASSSFGDTQY
>TRBJ1-1|TRBV29-1
SATGGGTEAF
>TRBJ2-1|TRBV19
ASQDRANYNEQF
>TRBJ1-2|TRBV10-3
AISDSDKYGYT
>TRBJ2-7|TRBV6-5
ASSPRDRDHEQY
>TRBJ2-3|TRBV5-4
ASSLRLAGSTDTQY
>TRBJ2-2|TRBV19
ASSRGTGELF
>TRBJ1-5|TRBV6-1
ASSAYYNQPQH
>TRBJ1-2|TRBV5-1
ASSSGQGGTYGYT
>TRBJ2-1|TRBV15
ATSTGLAGDNEQF
>TRBJ2-7|TRBV7-3
ASSPRQACYEQY
>TRBJ2-1|TRBV30
AYSGLAGSNEQF
>TRBJ1-6|TRBV2
ASSGGQGDNSPLH
>TRBJ2-1|TRBV4-2
ASSPGRRGGRNEQF
>TRBJ1-5|TRBV15
ATSSGTFSSNQPQH
>TRBJ1-5|TRBV4-3
ASSEGQGRDQPQH
>TRBJ2-5|TRBV21-1
ARKNRGGETQY
>TRBJ1-2|TRBV29-1
SVPRKDREGGYT
>TRBJ1-2|TRBV30
AWGQGGDYGYT
>TRBJ1-5|TRBV9
ASSVGNEGQPQH
>TRBJ2-3|TRBV4-3
ASSQGGLTDTQY
>TRBJ1-1|TRBV6-1
EVGGPRSNTEAF
>TRBJ1-5|TRBV28
ASSGYRGPVAQPQH
>TRBJ2-5|TRBV5-1
ASSVQGAPEETQY
>TRBJ2-7|TRBV27
ASNPQGGLYEQY
>TRBJ2-7|TRBV27
ASSLRPGQINPYEQY
>TRBJ2-7|TRBV5-1
ASGDPGGTYEQY
>TRBJ1-6|TRBV7-2
ASSSQGSSPLH
>TRBJ2-2|TRBV18
ASKSPVGSNTGELF
>TRBJ1-5|TRBV7-2
ASSSAISSNQPQH
>TRBJ1-1|TRBV7-2
ASRTGQGNTEAF
>TRBJ2-7|TRBV4-3
ASSQLGLAANSYEQY
>TRBJ2-1|TRBV5-4
ASSLLTGQGNNEQF
>TRBJ2-2|TRBV4-3
ASSQDRGNTGELF
>TRBJ1-2|TRBV4-2
ASSREGSNYGYT